These 3 T cell receptor beta chains were sequenced from one sample in a study of blood T cell repertoires in COVID-19. The data were produced by immunoSEQ multiplex PCR, yet TCRdb's version contains in-frame clones alone and is incomplete. The sample has fewer than 110,000 clones; about 90% are singletons. The sequencing input was peripheral blood. Every receptor here comes from a woman between 25 and 40 years old with acute or convalescent COVID-19.

The gene calls are TRBV28 and TRBJ1-2; 11 nucleotides align to TRBD1. The CDR3 spans 18 residues. Trimming at V came to 3 bases and at J to 3 bases, leaving 12 bases not matched to a gene. CDR1 and CDR2 from the germline V gene are MDHEN and SYDVKM. In DNA form, the CDR3 reads TGTGCCAGCAGTTTCGGGGGCTGGACAGGGGGCGAGGACTATGGCTACACCTTC. This codes for CASSFGGWTGGEDYGYTF.

This chain connects TRBV18 to TRBJ1-3, with D possibly TRBD1 on 6 matching bases. Between the trimmed V and J ends, which lost 4 bases and 0 bases, there was a span of 13 bases. The germline V gene has CDR1 KGHSH and CDR2 LQKENI. This CDR3 is 16 amino acids long. This CDR3 is CASSLYDRNSGNTIYF. The CDR3 nucleotides read TGTGCCAGCTCACTTTATGACAGGAACTCTGGAAACACCATATATTTT.

This chain links TRBV27 with TRBJ1-1, with 8 bases that match TRBD1. Germline V gene lookup returns CDR1 MNHEY and CDR2 SMNVEV (reference sequence). There are 15 residues in the CDR3. Germline trimming cut 10 bases from V and 1 base from J; bases unmatched to any gene: 11. The CDR3: CATTTDRDGNTEAFF. CDR3 sequence (DNA): TGTGCCACTACAACGGACAGGGATGGGAACACTGAAGCTTTCTTT.